Following are 25 T cell receptor beta chains from one sample sequenced in a study of cytotoxic CD8 clonotypes in ibrutinib-treated CLL. Libraries were prepared by immunoSEQ multiplex PCR; TCRdb keeps only in-frame clonotypes and omits some of them. Among approximately 30,000 clones, around three quarters were seen once, and the ten largest hold around 55%. The sample consisted of PBMCs, taken after 24 months of ibrutinib treatment. These receptors originate from a human donor with chronic lymphocytic leukemia.

This clone is labeled medium-sized. The chain uses TRBV6-5 and TRBJ2-5, with a possible D match to TRBD1 (6 bases). The CDR3 has 15 residues. The germline V and J ends were trimmed by 0 bases and 5 bases, with 13 bases remaining between them. Germline V CDR1 and CDR2: MNHEY, SVGAGI. The CDR3 nucleotides are TGTGCCAGCAGTTACTCGGCAGGGGTGACCGAGACCCAGTACTTC. Amino acids: CASSYSAGVTETQYF.

V is TRBV11-3 and J is TRBJ2-2, with D perhaps TRBD2 (7 bases). Germline V gene sequence: CDR1 SGHNT, CDR2 YENEEA. The CDR3 runs 15 residues. The V end was cut by 1 base, the J end by 4 bases, with 10 bases between. The CDR3 sequence is CASSLAGGPTGELFF. CDR3 nucleotides: TGTGCCAGCAGCTTAGCGGGGGGCCCCACCGGGGAGCTGTTTTTT.

This sequence joins TRBV9 and TRBJ2-3; 12 nucleotides align to TRBD2. CDR3 length equals 16 residues. J lost 4 bases, V lost 3 bases, and 6 bases had no gene match. CDR1 is SGDLS, CDR2 YYNGEE, per germline. Here the CDR3 DNA reads TGTGCCAGCAGCGGCCGACTAGCGGGGGTCTCAGATACGCAGTATTTT. Its translation: CASSGRLAGVSDTQYF. Looking up the rest from reference TRBV9 and TRBJ2-3 gives the full variable domain: DSGVTQTPKHLITATGQRVTLRCSPRSGDLSVYWYQQSLDQGLQFLIQYYNGEERAKGNILERFSAQQFPDLHSELNLSSLELGDSALYFCASSGRLAGVSDTQYFGPGTRLTVL.

The chain carries TRBV4-1 and TRBJ2-5, with TRBD2 matching 7 bases. V gave up 4 bases and J gave up 5 bases; unmatched junction bases: 4. CDR3 length equals 13 residues. CDR1 is MGHRA and CDR2 is YSYEKL in the germline V gene. The CDR3 here is CASSPGGGETQYF. CDR3 in DNA: TGCGCCAGCAGCCCGGGAGGTGGGGAGACCCAGTACTTC.

The chain uses TRBV19 and TRBJ2-2; 8 positions match TRBD2. Losses at the gene ends were 5 bases for V and 4 bases for J; bases not matched to a gene: 3. CDR1 LNHDA and CDR2 SQIVND come from the germline V gene (reference sequence). The CDR3 is 14 residues long. CDR3 nucleotide sequence: TGTGCCAGTAGTGGGACTAGGGTCACCGGGGAGCTGTTTTTT. It translates to CASSGTRVTGELFF.

V and J are TRBV9 and TRBJ2-7; D is undetermined. The V gene's germline CDR1 is SGDLS and CDR2 YYNGEE. Trimming removed 0 bases from V and 3 bases from J, with 10 bases in between. This CDR3 is 14 amino acids long. The CDR3 sequence is CASSVASNSYEQYF. The CDR3 DNA sequence: TGTGCCAGCAGCGTAGCGTCTAATAGCTACGAGCAGTACTTC.

The chain employs TRBV6-5 and TRBJ2-2; D is possibly TRBD2 (6 bases). The CDR3 sequence is 13 residues long. Trimming shortened V by 2 bases and J by 6 bases, and 7 bases separated the two germline ends. Germline V CDR1 and CDR2: MNHEY, SVGAGI. CDR3 amino acids: CASSYGGSGELFF. Here the CDR3 DNA reads TGTGCCAGCAGTTACGGGGGGTCCGGGGAGCTGTTTTTT.

The chain uses TRBV7-9 and TRBJ2-3; D call uncertain. The V end lost 1 base, the J end lost 6 bases, and 8 bases lay between the germline ends. CDR3 length equals 13 residues. Germline-derived CDR1 and CDR2 are SEHNR and FQNEAQ (reference sequence). The CDR3 DNA is TGTGCCAGCAGCTTAGATGGAAGGGATACGCAGTATTTT. As protein: CASSLDGRDTQYF.

The chain links TRBV7-8 to TRBJ2-1; 9 positions agree with TRBD1. Germline V gene sequence: CDR1 SGHVS, CDR2 FQNEAQ. The CDR3 spans 15 residues. V lost 5 bases and J lost 4; bases outside the gene matches: 6. CDR3 nucleotides: TGTGCCAGCAGCCGGGACAGGGTTGGATACAATGAGCAGTTCTTC. It specifies CASSRDRVGYNEQFF.

This clone has a count of ten or more. The chain links TRBV13 to TRBJ2-3, with D possibly TRBD1 on 5 matching bases. The V and J ends lost 1 base and 6 bases respectively, with 5 bases between them. Germline V gene sequence: CDR1 PRHDT, CDR2 FYEKMQ (reference sequence). This CDR3 comprises 12 residues. The CDR3, as DNA: TGTGCCAGCAGCTTAGAGGGGGATACGCAGTATTTT. Its translation: CASSLEGDTQYF.

The J gene is TRBJ2-7, the V gene TRBV19; maybe TRBD1 (5 bases). Trimming cost V 2 bases and J 5 bases, with 7 bases left between them. The CDR3 contains 12 residues. CDR1 is LNHDA, CDR2 SQIVND, per germline (reference sequence). The CDR3 region has the DNA TGTGCCAGTAGTATAATAGGGGACGAGCAGTACTTC. Its translation is CASSIIGDEQYF.

This chain joins TRBV5-1 and TRBJ1-4, with 7 bases aligning to TRBD1. Looked up from germline, CDR1 is SGHRS and CDR2 is YFSETQ. V was clipped by 3 bases and J by 4 bases; unmatched bases: 6. The length of the CDR3 is 15 residues. This chain's CDR3 is CASSSGQSGNEKLFF. DNA of the CDR3: TGCGCCAGCAGCTCGGGACAGAGCGGTAATGAAAAACTGTTTTTT.

The rearrangement joins TRBV5-1 to TRBJ2-7; 7 bases line up with TRBD1. The junction had 7 bases not matched to a gene; V was cut back by 6 bases and J by 1 base. Germline CDR1 reads SGHRS; CDR2 reads YFSETQ. This CDR3 region has 14 residues. CDR3 sequence reads: CASKIGTASYEQYF. The CDR3 DNA sequence: TGCGCCAGCAAAATCGGGACAGCATCCTACGAGCAGTACTTC.

This chain links TRBV19 with TRBJ2-6; 11 bases are a match to TRBD1. Unmatched junction bases numbered 7, after V lost 5 bases and J lost 1 base. CDR1 and CDR2 (germline): LNHDA, SQIVND (reference sequence). The CDR3 is made up of 18 amino acids. DNA for the CDR3: TGTGCCAGTAGTGGCCGGGACAGGGGGGGATCTGGGGCCAACGTCCTGACTTTC. It is translated as CASSGRDRGGSGANVLTF.

V is TRBV6-6 and J is TRBJ1-4; 9 bases fit TRBD1. The CDR3 length is 14 residues. Germline V gene lookup returns CDR1 MNHNY and CDR2 SVGAGI (reference sequence). The trim removed 8 bases at V and 7 bases at J, leaving 8 bases unmatched. CDR3 in amino acids: CASFTTGGSEKLFF. CDR3 coding DNA: TGTGCCAGCTTCACGACAGGGGGTAGTGAAAAACTGTTTTTT.

The chain links TRBV28 to TRBJ1-2; TRBD1 matches at 10 bases. CDR1 MDHEN and CDR2 SYDVKM come from the germline V gene. The length of the CDR3 is 14 residues. The V and J ends lost 7 bases and 7 bases, in that order; junction bases with no gene match: 9. CDR3 sequence: CASKGAGTGAGYTF. CDR3 nucleotide sequence: TGTGCCAGCAAGGGGGCCGGGACAGGGGCTGGCTACACCTTC.

This clone turned up a few times. The chain combines TRBV2 with TRBJ1-2, with 9 nucleotides matching TRBD1. V was clipped by 6 bases and J by 6 bases; unmatched bases: 5. Per the germline V gene, CDR1 is SNHLY and CDR2 is FYNNEI. The CDR3 runs to 13 residues. CDR3 in DNA: TGTGCCAGCAGGGACAGGGGCATAGATGGCTACACCTTC. This gives the protein CASRDRGIDGYTF.

In its sample, this clone was seen a few times. The genes are TRBV19 and TRBJ2-7; D is possibly TRBD1 (6 bases). This CDR3 comprises 13 residues. Germline CDR1 LNHDA, CDR2 SQIVND (reference sequence). V dropped 3 bases and J dropped 5 bases, with 11 bases sitting between them. CDR3 coding DNA: TGTGCCAGTAGTATCTCAGGGGTGGACGAGCAGTACTTC. Its translation is CASSISGVDEQYF. Supplemented by reference TRBV19 and TRBJ2-7, the full variable domain reads DGGITQSPKYLFRKEGQNVTLSCEQNLNHDAMYWYRQDPGQGLRLIYYSQIVNDFQKGDIAEGYSVSREKKESFPLTVTSAQKNPTAFYLCASSISGVDEQYFGPGTRLTVT.

The genes are TRBV28 and TRBJ1-5; D remains unclear. In germline, CDR1 is MDHEN, CDR2 SYDVKM. The V and J ends lost 5 bases and 10 bases respectively, with 21 bases between them. This CDR3 spans 15 amino acids. CDR3 region: CASSRSSGPKGPQHF. As DNA, the CDR3 is TGTGCCAGCAGTCGAAGCTCCGGGCCTAAAGGTCCCCAGCATTTT.

The chain is built from TRBV5-1 and TRBJ2-1, with D uncertain. The V end lost 4 bases, the J end lost 8 bases, and 13 bases lay between the germline ends. CDR3 length: 13 amino acids. Germline V gene sequence: CDR1 SGHRS, CDR2 YFSETQ. CDR3: CASSHTHVDEQFF. CDR3 nucleotides: TGCGCCAGCAGCCACACACATGTGGATGAGCAGTTCTTC.

The V call is TRBV19, the J call TRBJ1-5; 10 bases match TRBD1. The CDR3 runs to 16 residues. The V segment lost 4 bases and the J segment 3 bases; nucleotides outside the gene matches: 6. Germline-derived CDR1 and CDR2 are LNHDA and SQIVND (reference sequence). The CDR3 coding sequence is TGTGCCAGTAGTACCGACAGGGGGCGCGTCAATCAGCCCCAGCATTTT. Amino acid sequence: CASSTDRGRVNQPQHF. The whole variable domain, remainder taken from reference TRBV19 and TRBJ1-5, is DGGITQSPKYLFRKEGQNVTLSCEQNLNHDAMYWYRQDPGQGLRLIYYSQIVNDFQKGDIAEGYSVSREKKESFPLTVTSAQKNPTAFYLCASSTDRGRVNQPQHFGDGTRLSIL.

This chain joins TRBV30 and TRBJ2-5, with D possibly called TRBD1 or TRBD2 (5 bases each). Germline lookup yields CDR1 GTSNPN and CDR2 SVGIG (reference sequence). The CDR3 spans 13 residues. V lost 2 bases to trimming and J lost 2 bases, with 9 bases between them. Here the CDR3 reads CAWSLGTQETQYF. Written as DNA, the CDR3 is TGTGCCTGGAGTTTGGGGACGCAAGAGACCCAGTACTTC.

This clone was found a few times. The V call is TRBV28, the J call TRBJ1-6, with D tentatively TRBD1 (6 bases). The CDR3 has 15 residues. Germline V gives CDR1 MDHEN, CDR2 SYDVKM. Trimming removed 2 bases from V and 6 bases from J, with 11 bases in between. The CDR3 bases are TGTGCCAGCAGTTTAAATCAGGGGCTTAATTCACCCCTCCACTTT. Translation gives CASSLNQGLNSPLHF.

The rearrangement links TRBV30 to TRBJ1-2, with D unresolved. The CDR3 is 12 residues long. The V and J ends lost 3 bases and 4 bases respectively, with 9 bases between them. The germline V gene encodes CDR1 GTSNPN and CDR2 SVGIG (reference sequence). The CDR3 spells CAWSGGSYGYTF. As DNA, the CDR3 is TGTGCCTGGAGCGGAGGGAGCTATGGCTACACCTTC.

This clone was seen more than once but under ten times. The gene calls are TRBV2 and TRBJ2-5; no clear D. Trimming left V 7 bases short and J 5 bases short, with 17 bases between. This CDR3 comprises 14 residues. Looked up from germline, CDR1 is SNHLY and CDR2 is FYNNEI. Here the CDR3 DNA reads TGTGCCAGCACCCCGGCCGCCCCCCTGGAGACCCAGTACTTC. It encodes CASTPAAPLETQYF.